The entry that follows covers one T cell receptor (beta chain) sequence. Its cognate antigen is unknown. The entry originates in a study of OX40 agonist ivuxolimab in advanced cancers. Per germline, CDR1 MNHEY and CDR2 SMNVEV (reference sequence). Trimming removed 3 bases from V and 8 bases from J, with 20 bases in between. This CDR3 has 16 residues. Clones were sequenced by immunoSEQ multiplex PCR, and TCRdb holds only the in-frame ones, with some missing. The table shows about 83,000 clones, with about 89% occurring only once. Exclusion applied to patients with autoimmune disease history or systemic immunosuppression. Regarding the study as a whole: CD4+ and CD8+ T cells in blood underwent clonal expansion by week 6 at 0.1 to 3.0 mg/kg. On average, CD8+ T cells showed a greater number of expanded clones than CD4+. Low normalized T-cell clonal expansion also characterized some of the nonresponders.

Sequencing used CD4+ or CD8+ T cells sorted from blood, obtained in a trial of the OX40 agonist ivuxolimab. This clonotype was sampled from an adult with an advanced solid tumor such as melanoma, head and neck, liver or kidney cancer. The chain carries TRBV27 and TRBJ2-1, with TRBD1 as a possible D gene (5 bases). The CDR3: CASSFSTGTLRYEQFF. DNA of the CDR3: TGTGCCAGCAGTTTCTCAACAGGTACCCTCCGGTATGAGCAGTTCTTC.